The present TCR beta chain was sequenced within a study of blood T cell repertoires in COVID-19. Only in-frame clones appear in the TCRdb table, and some are missing; sequencing was by immunoSEQ multiplex PCR. The sample holds about 140,000 clones, 88% seen once. Germline assignment: CDR1 SGHNT and CDR2 YENEEA. The V and J ends lost 5 bases and 4 bases, in that order; junction bases with no gene match: 6. The CDR3 sequence is 15 residues long. The sequenced sample consisted of peripheral blood. The source of this sequence is a man in his sixties or seventies with acute or convalescent COVID-19. The gene calls are TRBV11-3 and TRBJ2-1; 9 positions agree with TRBD1. The CDR3 sequence: CASSRDRGTYNEQFF. The CDR3 DNA reads TGTGCCAGCAGCCGAGACAGGGGGACTTACAATGAGCAGTTCTTC.